A selection of T cell receptor beta chains follows, all from one sample in a study of CD8 T cells in Susac syndrome. Each CDR3 protein gets one entry after TCRdb re-called the immunoSEQ multiplex PCR reads with MiXCR. This sample yields about 190,000 distinct CDR3 sequences, of which more than 90% are seen a single time; 0.075% to 0.1% belongs to the top ten. Source material: CD4+ T cells from PBMCs. These receptors were obtained from a human donor with Susac syndrome. Both conserved end residues are part of each CDR3. The D gene is left open where the match is weak. Clone sizes are given selectively: once, few, many, or a class where the clone is expanded.

>12|TRBJ1-1|-|TRBV11-1|-
TGTGCCAGCATAGGGGGGGACACTGAAGCTTTCTTT
CASIGGDTEAFF
>16|TRBJ1-6|TRBD1|TRBV28|-
TGTGCCAGCAATACTAAGGGACAGCTCTATAATTCACCCCTCCACTTT
CASNTKGQLYNSPLHF
>12|TRBJ2-4|-|TRBV30|-
TGTGCCTGGAGTGTCGGGGCAGGGTGGGAGTACTTC
CAWSVGAGWEYF
>15|TRBJ1-5|-|TRBV20-1|-
TGCAGTGCTAAGACAGGAGTCCCTAGCAATCAGCCCCAGCATTTT
CSAKTGVPSNQPQHF
>15|TRBJ2-5|-|TRBV6-5|once
TGTGCCAGCATGAGGAGGGGGCAGGTTGGAGAGACCCAGTACTTC
CASMRRGQVGETQYF
>15|TRBJ1-2|TRBD1|TRBV7-9|once
TGTGCCAGCAGCTTACCGGGACAGGGTGTTGCTGGCTACACCTTC
CASSLPGQGVAGYTF
>13|TRBJ2-1|-|TRBV5-1|-
TGCGCCAGCAGCCAATCGCGGGGCAATGAGCAGTTCTTC
CASSQSRGNEQFF
>14|TRBJ2-3|-|TRBV4-1|-
TGCGCCAGCAGCCAAGCGCTCACAGGAGATACGCAGTATTTT
CASSQALTGDTQYF
>13|TRBJ1-5|-|TRBV12-3/TRBV12-4|-
TGTGCCAGCAGAGGGGGGGCCTGGCAGCCCCAGCATTTT
CASRGGAWQPQHF
>17|TRBJ2-2|TRBD2|TRBV5-4|-
TGTGCCAGCAGCTTGGAGGCTAGCGGCCTGAACACCGGGGAGCTGTTTTTT
CASSLEASGLNTGELFF
>15|TRBJ2-2|-|TRBV19|-
TGTGCCAGTAGTTCCCTGGCGTCCGGTAACGGGGAGCTGTTTTTT
CASSSLASGNGELFF
>15|TRBJ2-2|-|TRBV30|-
TGTGCCTGGAGTGGATCCAGGGGTCCCACCGGGGAGCTGTTTTTT
CAWSGSRGPTGELFF
>15|TRBJ2-2|TRBD2|TRBV2|-
TGTGCCAGCAGTGATGGTAGCGGGGGGGCCGGGGAGCTGTTTTTT
CASSDGSGGAGELFF
>18|TRBJ2-2|-|TRBV4-1|-
TGCGCCAGCAGCCAGGATGAGGGAGGACGGCCGAACACCGGGGAGCTGTTTTTT
CASSQDEGGRPNTGELFF
>14|TRBJ2-4|TRBD1|TRBV12-3/TRBV12-4|-
TGTGCCAGCAGTAGACAGGGAGCCAAAAACATTCAGTACTTC
CASSRQGAKNIQYF